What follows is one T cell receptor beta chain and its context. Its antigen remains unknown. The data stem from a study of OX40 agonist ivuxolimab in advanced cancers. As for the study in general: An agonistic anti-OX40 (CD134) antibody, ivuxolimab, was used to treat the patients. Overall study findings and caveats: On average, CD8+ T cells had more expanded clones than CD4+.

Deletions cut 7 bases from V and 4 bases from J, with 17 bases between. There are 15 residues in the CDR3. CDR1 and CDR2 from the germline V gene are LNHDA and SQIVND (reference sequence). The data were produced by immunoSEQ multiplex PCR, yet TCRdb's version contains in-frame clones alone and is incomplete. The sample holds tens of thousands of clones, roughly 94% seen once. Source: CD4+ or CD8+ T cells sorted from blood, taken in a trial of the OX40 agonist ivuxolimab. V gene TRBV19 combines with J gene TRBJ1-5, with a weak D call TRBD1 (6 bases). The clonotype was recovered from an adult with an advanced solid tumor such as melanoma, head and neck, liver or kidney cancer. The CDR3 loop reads CASKEGTRTNQPQHF. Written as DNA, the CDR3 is TGTGCCAGTAAGGAAGGGACAAGGACAAATCAGCCCCAGCATTTT.